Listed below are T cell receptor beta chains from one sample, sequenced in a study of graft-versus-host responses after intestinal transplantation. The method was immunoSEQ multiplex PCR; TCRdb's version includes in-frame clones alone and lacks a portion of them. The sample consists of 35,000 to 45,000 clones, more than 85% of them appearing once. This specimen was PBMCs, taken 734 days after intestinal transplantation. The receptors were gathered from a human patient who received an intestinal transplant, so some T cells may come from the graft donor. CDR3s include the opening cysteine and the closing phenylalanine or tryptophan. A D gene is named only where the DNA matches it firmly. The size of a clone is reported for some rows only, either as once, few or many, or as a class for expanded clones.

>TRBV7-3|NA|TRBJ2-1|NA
TGTGCCAGCAGCTTAACGTTGTCTCTCGAGCAGTTCTTC
CASSLTLSLEQFF
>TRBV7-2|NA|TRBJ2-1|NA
TGTGCCAGCAGCTTAGCTACCTACAATGAGCAGTTCTTC
CASSLATYNEQFF
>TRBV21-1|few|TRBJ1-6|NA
TGTGCCAGCAGCAAAGTAGGGGCCCCGGAGGTGGCCCTCCACTTT
CASSKVGAPEVALHF
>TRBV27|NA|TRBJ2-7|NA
TGTGCCAGCAGTTTTAACAGGGCCTACGAGCAGTACTTC
CASSFNRAYEQYF
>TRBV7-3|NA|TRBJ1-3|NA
TGTGCCAGCAGCCCATCCTCACCTAGACACCGAAACACCATATATTTT
CASSPSSPRHRNTIYF
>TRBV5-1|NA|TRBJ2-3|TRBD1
TGCGCCAGCAGCTTCAGACGACAGGGGCCAGGGGATACGCAGTATTTT
CASSFRRQGPGDTQYF
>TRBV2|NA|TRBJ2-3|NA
TGTGCCAGCAGGGTTTTAGAGGGGTACACAGATACGCAGTATTTT
CASRVLEGYTDTQYF
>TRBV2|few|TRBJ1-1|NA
TGTGCCAGCAGGAGGGGGATTGAAGCTTTCTTT
CASRRGIEAFF
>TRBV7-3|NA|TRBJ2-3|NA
TGTGCCAGCAGCCCCACAGCGGATACGCAGTATTTT
CASSPTADTQYF
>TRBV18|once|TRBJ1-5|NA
TGTGCCAGCTCACCGCAGGCGTATAGCAATCAGCCCCAGCATTTT
CASSPQAYSNQPQHF
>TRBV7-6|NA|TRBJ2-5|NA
TGTGCCAGCAGCTTACGACTACCTCAAGAGACCCAGTACTTC
CASSLRLPQETQYF
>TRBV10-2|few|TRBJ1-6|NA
TGCGCCAGCAGTGAAGGTGCCTCGAATTCACCCCTCCACTTT
CASSEGASNSPLHF
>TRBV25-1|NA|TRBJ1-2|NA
TGTGCCAGCAGTGAGGGAAGAGACGGAAACTATGGCTACACCTTC
CASSEGRDGNYGYTF
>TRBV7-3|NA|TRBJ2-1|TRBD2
TGTGCCAGCAGCTTAAGGACTAGCGGGGATAGCTCCTACAATGAGCAGTTCTTC
CASSLRTSGDSSYNEQFF
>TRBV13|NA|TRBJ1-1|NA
TGTGCCAGCAGCGGGGGGGACACTGAAGCTTTCTTT
CASSGGDTEAFF
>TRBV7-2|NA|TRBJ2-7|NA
TGTGCCAGCAGCTTAGCCACAGCGAGGGGGAGTCCTCACGAGCAGTACTTC
CASSLATARGSPHEQYF
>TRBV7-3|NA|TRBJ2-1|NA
TGTGCCAGCAGCTTAAAAGTCCCCGGCGCACTAGCTTCCAACAATGAGCAGTTCTTC
CASSLKVPGALASNNEQFF
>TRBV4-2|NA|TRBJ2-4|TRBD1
TGTGCCAGCAGCCAAGATATAGGGACAGGGGAGAGAGGAATTCAGTACTTC
CASSQDIGTGERGIQYF
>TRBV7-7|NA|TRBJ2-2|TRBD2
TGTGCCAGCAGCGCCGAGGGGACTAGCAACACCGGGGAGCTGTTTTTT
CASSAEGTSNTGELFF
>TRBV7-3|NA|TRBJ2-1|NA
TGTGCCAGCAGCGGTGGGACTCGGCGAGAGCAGTTCTTC
CASSGGTRREQFF
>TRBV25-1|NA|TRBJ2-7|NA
TGTGCCAGCAGTGAATATAAGGGATACTTGGCCTACGAGCAGTACTTC
CASSEYKGYLAYEQYF
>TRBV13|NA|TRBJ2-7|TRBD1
TGTGCCAGCAGCTCTCTGGACAGGGGAGCGTACGAGCAGTACTTC
CASSSLDRGAYEQYF